One T cell receptor beta chain is described in this entry. The V end lost 6 bases, the J end lost 8 bases, and 22 bases lay between the germline ends. CDR1 and CDR2 (germline): LNHDA, SQIVND (reference sequence). This CDR3 region has 16 residues. TCRdb's copy holds only in-frame clones and misses some; the assay was immunoSEQ multiplex PCR. Of about 240,000 clones listed, around 89% are singletons. This sample was taken from a study of blood T cell repertoires in COVID-19. This chain uses TRBV19 with TRBJ1-4; D might be TRBD1 (6 bases). This receptor was obtained from a young woman who had recovered from COVID-19. The sample was PBMCs or T cells enriched from blood (not recorded which). CDR3: CASSPRSAGAREKLFF. The DNA for the CDR3 is TGTGCCAGTAGCCCCCGGAGTGCGGGGGCCCGGGAAAAACTGTTTTTT.